This TCR beta chain was retrieved from a study of shared clonotypes between healthy human individuals. The table came from immunoSEQ multiplex PCR; TCRdb's copy has only in-frame clones and leaves some out. The top ten clones hold about 0.059% of a sample with some 500,000 clones, 95% to 96% of them seen once. Trimming shortened V by 2 bases and J by 0 bases, and 7 bases separated the two germline ends. This CDR3 contains 14 residues. Germline CDR1 is MNHNY and CDR2 is SVGAGI (reference sequence). Input material: naive CD4+ T cells sorted from blood. This sample's subset: CD45RA+ positively selected. The V and J genes are TRBV6-6 and TRBJ1-2; D ambiguous. The TCR originated in a woman in her twenties or thirties in good health. CDR3 residues: CASSYSWTNYGYTF. In DNA form, the CDR3 reads TGTGCCAGCAGTTACAGTTGGACTAACTATGGCTACACCTTC.